This paragraph covers one T cell receptor beta chain sequence. This record comes from a study of shared clonotypes between healthy human individuals. Each subset's genomic DNA was shared equally among a number of immunoSEQ plates. Method: immunoSEQ multiplex PCR; TCRdb's copy keeps in-frame clones and lacks some. The data contain about 490,000 clones, around 78% of them singletons. The length of the CDR3 is 13 residues. With V trimmed by 6 bases and J by 8 bases, 7 bases remained unmatched. Germline V gene lookup returns CDR1 SQVTM and CDR2 ANQGSEA. The chain uses TRBV29-1 and TRBJ1-4; 9 bases agree with TRBD1. The sequencing sample was made of PBMCs. This sequence was found in a woman aged 40 to 49 in good health. Some clones in this sample may be carry-over from other donors' samples. This CDR3 reads CSVADRGGEKLFF. The CDR3 coding sequence is TGCAGCGTCGCGGACAGGGGTGGAGAAAAACTGTTTTTT.